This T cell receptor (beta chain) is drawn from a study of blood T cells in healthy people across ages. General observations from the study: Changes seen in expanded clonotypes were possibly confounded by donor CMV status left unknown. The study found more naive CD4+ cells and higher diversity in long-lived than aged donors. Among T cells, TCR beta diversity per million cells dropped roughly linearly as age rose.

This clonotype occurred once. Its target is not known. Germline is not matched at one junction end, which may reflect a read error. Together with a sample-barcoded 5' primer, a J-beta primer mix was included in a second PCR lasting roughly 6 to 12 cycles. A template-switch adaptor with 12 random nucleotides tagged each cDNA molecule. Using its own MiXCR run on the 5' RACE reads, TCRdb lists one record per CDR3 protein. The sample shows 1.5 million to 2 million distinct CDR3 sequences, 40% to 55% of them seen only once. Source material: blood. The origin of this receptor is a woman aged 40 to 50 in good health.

The CDR3 DNA is TGTGCCAACAGCCCGAAATTCCGTAGTGGGACAGCCAACAATGAGCAGTTCTTC. Its protein is CANSPKFRSGTANNEQFF. V and J are TRBV5-5 and TRBJ2-1; 7 bases fit TRBD1. This CDR3 has 18 amino acids. The germline V gene encodes CDR1 SGHKS and CDR2 YYEKEE (reference sequence).